The 5 T cell receptor beta chains in this list originate from one sample, sequenced in a study of blood T cell repertoires in COVID-19 (dated by TCRdb to 2020 to 2021). The library was generated by the immunoSEQ multiplex PCR assay. As stored in TCRdb, this immuneACCESS dataset retains in-frame rearrangements with V and J assigned. A fraction of the clones does not appear; measured against another copy, unresolved V genes explain less than half of the discrepancy, and the remainder lacks a known reason. The sample table holds roughly 76,000 clones, of which roughly 80% were seen once. Clones ranked in the top ten supply approximately 39% of the sample. Sequenced sample: peripheral blood. All receptors come from a woman in her 70s with acute or convalescent COVID-19.

The genes are TRBV13 and TRBJ1-2, with a weak D call TRBD1 (5 bases). The ends were cut back, 4 bases at V and 6 bases at J, with 21 bases in the middle. Germline CDR1 reads PRHDT; CDR2 reads FYEKMQ (reference sequence). The CDR3 totals 16 residues. The CDR3 reads CASSSIRARVVDGYTF. The DNA of the CDR3 is TGTGCCAGCAGCTCAATCAGGGCCAGGGTTGTCGATGGCTACACCTTC.

The rearrangement links TRBV5-6 to TRBJ2-3, with TRBD2 identical over 11 bases. The CDR3 is 18 amino acids. The V and J ends lost 3 bases and 2 bases, in that order; junction bases with no gene match: 11. Germline V gene data show CDR1 as SGHDT and CDR2 as YYEEEE. CDR3 residues: CASSSLAGGPQLTDTQYF. CDR3 sequence (DNA): TGTGCCAGCAGCTCTCTAGCGGGAGGCCCCCAACTCACAGATACGCAGTATTTT.

The V and J genes are TRBV19 and TRBJ1-2, with D possibly being TRBD1 (6 bases). Trimming stripped 5 bases from V and 2 bases from J, with 15 bases between. The CDR3 runs 15 residues. CDR1 and CDR2 from the germline V gene are LNHDA and SQIVND (reference sequence). The CDR3 here is CASSPSQGGNYGYTF. The DNA for the CDR3 is TGTGCCAGTAGTCCCTCACAGGGCGGAAACTATGGCTACACCTTC. The variable domain in full, with the rest retrieved from reference TRBV19 and TRBJ1-2, is DGGITQSPKYLFRKEGQNVTLSCEQNLNHDAMYWYRQDPGQGLRLIYYSQIVNDFQKGDIAEGYSVSREKKESFPLTVTSAQKNPTAFYLCASSPSQGGNYGYTFGSGTRLTVV.

This clone was counted a few times. The junction departs from the called germline gene at one end, perhaps through a read error. The chain carries TRBV3-1 (or the pseudogene TRBV3-2) and TRBJ2-3; 10 positions agree with TRBD2. Germline V gives CDR1 LGHDT, CDR2 YNNKEL (reference sequence). The CDR3 loop spans 12 amino acids. As DNA, the CDR3 is TGTGCCAGCAGCCAAGAGCTAGCGGGAGTGCAATTT. Protein sequence: CASSQELAGVQF.

The chain couples TRBV5-4 to TRBJ2-7; possible D gene TRBD1, 5 bases. V shed 1 base and J shed 11 bases, with 13 bases lying between them. Germline V CDR1 and CDR2: SGHNT, YYREEE (reference sequence). This CDR3 is 12 amino acids long. The CDR3 is CASSLHGAGEYF. The CDR3 coding sequence is TGTGCCAGCAGCTTGCATGGGGCCGGAGAGTACTTC.